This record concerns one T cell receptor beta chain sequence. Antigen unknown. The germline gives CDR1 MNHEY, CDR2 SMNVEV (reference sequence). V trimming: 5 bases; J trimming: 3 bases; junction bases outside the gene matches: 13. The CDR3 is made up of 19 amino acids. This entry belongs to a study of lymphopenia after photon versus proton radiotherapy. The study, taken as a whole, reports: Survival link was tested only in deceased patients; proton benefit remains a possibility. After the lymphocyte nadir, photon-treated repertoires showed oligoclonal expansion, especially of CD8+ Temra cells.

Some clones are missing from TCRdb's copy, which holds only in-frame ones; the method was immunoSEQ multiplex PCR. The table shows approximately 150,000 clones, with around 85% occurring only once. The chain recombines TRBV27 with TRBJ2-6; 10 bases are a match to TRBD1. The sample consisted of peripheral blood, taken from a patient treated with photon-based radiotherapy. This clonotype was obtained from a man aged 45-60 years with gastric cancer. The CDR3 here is CASSPRRRDRGNGANVLTF. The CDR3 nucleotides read TGTGCCAGCAGTCCTCGTCGCCGGGACAGGGGTAATGGGGCCAACGTCCTGACTTTC.